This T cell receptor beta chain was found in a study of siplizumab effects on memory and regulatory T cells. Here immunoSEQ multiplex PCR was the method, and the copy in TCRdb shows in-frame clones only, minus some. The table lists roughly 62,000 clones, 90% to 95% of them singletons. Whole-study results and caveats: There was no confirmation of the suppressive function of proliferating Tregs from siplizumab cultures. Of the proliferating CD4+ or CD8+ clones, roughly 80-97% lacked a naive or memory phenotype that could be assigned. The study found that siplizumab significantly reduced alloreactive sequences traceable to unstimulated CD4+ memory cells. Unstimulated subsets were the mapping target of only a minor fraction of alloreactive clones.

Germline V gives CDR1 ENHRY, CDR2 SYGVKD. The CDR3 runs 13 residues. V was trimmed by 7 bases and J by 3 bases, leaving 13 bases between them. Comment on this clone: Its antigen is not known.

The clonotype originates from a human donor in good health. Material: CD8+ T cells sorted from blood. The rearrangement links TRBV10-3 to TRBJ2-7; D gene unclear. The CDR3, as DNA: TGTGCCATCACACCCGGGCGAAACTACGAGCAGTACTTC. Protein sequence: CAITPGRNYEQYF.